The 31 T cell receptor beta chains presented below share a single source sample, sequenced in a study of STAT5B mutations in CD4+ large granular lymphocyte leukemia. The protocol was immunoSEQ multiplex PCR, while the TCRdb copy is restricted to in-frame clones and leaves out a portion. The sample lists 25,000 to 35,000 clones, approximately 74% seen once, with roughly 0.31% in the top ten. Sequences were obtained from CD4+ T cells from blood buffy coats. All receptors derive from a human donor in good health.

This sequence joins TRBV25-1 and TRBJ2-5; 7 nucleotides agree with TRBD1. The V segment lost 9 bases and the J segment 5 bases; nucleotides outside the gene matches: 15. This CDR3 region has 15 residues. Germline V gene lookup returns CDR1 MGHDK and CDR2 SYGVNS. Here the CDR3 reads CARRSQQGRGETQYF. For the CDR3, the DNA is TGTGCCAGGCGATCCCAACAGGGGCGCGGGGAGACCCAGTACTTC.

CDR3 bases: TGTGCCAGCAGCTTCATCCTCAGGGGGACTGGGGAGACCCAGTACTTC. Its translation is CASSFILRGTGETQYF. The chain joins TRBV11-2 to TRBJ2-5; possible D gene TRBD1, 7 bases. The CDR3 consists of 16 residues. The germline V gene encodes CDR1 SGHAT and CDR2 FQNNGV. Trimming stripped 3 bases from V and 5 bases from J, with 19 bases between.

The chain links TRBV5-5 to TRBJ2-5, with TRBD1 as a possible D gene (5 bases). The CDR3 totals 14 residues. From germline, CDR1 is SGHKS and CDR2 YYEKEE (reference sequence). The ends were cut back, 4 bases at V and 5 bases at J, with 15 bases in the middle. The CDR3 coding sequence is TGTGCCAGCAGCCTTTACAGGATAGGGGAGACCCAGTACTTC. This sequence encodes CASSLYRIGETQYF.

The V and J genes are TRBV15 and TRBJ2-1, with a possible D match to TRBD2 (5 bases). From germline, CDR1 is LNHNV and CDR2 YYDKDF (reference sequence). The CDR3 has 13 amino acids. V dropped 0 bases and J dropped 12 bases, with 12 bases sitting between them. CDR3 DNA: TGTGCCACCAGCAGAGATCGGGAAGACTCGCAGTTCTTC. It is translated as CATSRDREDSQFF.

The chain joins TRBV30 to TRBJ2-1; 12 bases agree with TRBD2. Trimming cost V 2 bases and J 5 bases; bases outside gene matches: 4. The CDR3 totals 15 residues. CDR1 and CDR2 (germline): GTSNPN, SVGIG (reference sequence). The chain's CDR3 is CAWSRLAGGHNEQFF. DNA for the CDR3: TGTGCCTGGAGTAGGCTAGCGGGGGGGCACAATGAGCAGTTCTTC. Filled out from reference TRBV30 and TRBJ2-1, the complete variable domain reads SQTIHQWPATLVQPVGSPLSLECTVEGTSNPNLYWYRQAAGRGLQLLFYSVGIGQISSEVPQNLSASRPQDRQFILSSKKLLLSDSGFYLCAWSRLAGGHNEQFFGPGTRLTVL.

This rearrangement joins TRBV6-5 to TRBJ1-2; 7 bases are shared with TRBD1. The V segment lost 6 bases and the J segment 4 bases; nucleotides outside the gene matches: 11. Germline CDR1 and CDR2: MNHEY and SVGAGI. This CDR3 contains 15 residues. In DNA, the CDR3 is TGTGCCAGCAGCCCAGCGGACAGGAATACCTATGGCTACACCTTC. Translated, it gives CASSPADRNTYGYTF.

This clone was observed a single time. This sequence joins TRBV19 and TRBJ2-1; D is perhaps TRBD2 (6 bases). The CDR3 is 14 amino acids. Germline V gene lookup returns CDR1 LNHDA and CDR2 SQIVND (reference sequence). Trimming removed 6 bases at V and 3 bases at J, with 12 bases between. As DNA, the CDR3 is TGTGCCAGTAGCATCGGGGGACTCTACAATGAGCAGTTCTTC. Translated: CASSIGGLYNEQFF.

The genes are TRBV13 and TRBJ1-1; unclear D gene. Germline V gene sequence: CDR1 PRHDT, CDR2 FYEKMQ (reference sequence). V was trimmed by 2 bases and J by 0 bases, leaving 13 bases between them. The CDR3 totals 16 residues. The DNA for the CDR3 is TGTGCCAGCAGCTTAAGAGGGTGGGGTTTGAACACTGAAGCTTTCTTT. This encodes CASSLRGWGLNTEAFF.

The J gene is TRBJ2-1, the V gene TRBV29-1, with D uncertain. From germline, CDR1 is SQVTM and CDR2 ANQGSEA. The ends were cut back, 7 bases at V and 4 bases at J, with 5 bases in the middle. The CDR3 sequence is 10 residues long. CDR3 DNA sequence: TGCAGCGGGGTTTACAATGAGCAGTTCTTC. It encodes CSGVYNEQFF.

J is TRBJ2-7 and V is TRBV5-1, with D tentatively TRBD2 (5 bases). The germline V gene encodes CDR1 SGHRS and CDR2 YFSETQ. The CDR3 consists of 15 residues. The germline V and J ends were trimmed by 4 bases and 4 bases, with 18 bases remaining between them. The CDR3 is CASSLGNSSRYEQYF. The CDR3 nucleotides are TGCGCCAGCAGCCTCGGGAACTCCAGTCGTTACGAGCAGTACTTC.

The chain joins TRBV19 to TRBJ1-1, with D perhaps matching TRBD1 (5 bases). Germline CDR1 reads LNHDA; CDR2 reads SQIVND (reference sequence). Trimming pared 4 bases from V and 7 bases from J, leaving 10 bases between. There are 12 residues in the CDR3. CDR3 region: CASSTRQFEAFF. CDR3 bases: TGTGCCAGTAGTACGCGACAGTTTGAAGCTTTCTTT.

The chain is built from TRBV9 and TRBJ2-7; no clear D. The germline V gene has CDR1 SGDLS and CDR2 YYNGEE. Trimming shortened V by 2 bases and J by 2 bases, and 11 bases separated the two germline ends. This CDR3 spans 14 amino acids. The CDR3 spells CASSVTAATYEQYF. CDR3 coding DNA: TGTGCCAGCAGCGTGACTGCAGCTACCTACGAGCAGTACTTC.

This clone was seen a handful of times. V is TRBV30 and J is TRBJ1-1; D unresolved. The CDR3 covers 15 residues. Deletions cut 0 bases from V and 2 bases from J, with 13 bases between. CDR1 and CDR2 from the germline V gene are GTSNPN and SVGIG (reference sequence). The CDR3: CAWSVDTLDNTEAFF. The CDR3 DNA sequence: TGTGCCTGGAGTGTGGATACCCTAGACAACACTGAAGCTTTCTTT. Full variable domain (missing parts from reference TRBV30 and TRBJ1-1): SQTIHQWPATLVQPVGSPLSLECTVEGTSNPNLYWYRQAAGRGLQLLFYSVGIGQISSEVPQNLSASRPQDRQFILSSKKLLLSDSGFYLCAWSVDTLDNTEAFFGQGTRLTVV.

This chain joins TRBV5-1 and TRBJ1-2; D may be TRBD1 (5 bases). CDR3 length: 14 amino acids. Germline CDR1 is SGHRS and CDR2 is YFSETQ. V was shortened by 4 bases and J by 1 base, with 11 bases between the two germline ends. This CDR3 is CASSIDGGNYGYTF. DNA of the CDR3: TGCGCCAGCAGCATCGACGGGGGTAACTATGGCTACACCTTC.

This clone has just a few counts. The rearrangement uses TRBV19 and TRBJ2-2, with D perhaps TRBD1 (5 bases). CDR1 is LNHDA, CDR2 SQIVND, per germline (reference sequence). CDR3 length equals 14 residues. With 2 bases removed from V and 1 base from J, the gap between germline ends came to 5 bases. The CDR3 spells CASSIQGNTGELFF. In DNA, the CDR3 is TGTGCCAGTAGTATACAGGGGAACACCGGGGAGCTGTTTTTT.

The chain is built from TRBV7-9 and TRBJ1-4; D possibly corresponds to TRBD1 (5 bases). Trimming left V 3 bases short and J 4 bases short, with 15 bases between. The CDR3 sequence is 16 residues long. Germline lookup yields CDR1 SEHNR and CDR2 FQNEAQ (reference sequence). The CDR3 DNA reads TGTGCCAGCAGCTTTTGGGGGAGATCGGGTAATGAAAAACTGTTTTTT. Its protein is CASSFWGRSGNEKLFF.

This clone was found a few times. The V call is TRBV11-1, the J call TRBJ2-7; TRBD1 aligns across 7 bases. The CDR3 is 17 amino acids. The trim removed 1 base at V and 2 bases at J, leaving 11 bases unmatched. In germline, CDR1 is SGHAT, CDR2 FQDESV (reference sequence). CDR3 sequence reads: CASSLVYTGADPYEQYF. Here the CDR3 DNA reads TGTGCCAGCAGCTTAGTTTACACAGGGGCCGACCCCTACGAGCAGTACTTC. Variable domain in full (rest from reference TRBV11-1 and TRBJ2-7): EAEVAQSPRYKITEKSQAVAFWCDPISGHATLYWYRQILGQGPELLVQFQDESVVDDSQLPKDRFSAERLKGVDSTLKIQPAELGDSAMYLCASSLVYTGADPYEQYFGPGTRLTVT.

In nucleotides, the CDR3 is TGCGCCAGCAGATCCGATCAAACTAGCGGGGGTTACAATGAGCAGTTCTTC. Its protein product is CASRSDQTSGGYNEQFF. The chain combines TRBV5-1 with TRBJ2-1; 11 bases align to TRBD2. The CDR3 has 17 residues. V trimming: 5 bases; J trimming: 4 bases; junction bases outside the gene matches: 11. Per germline, CDR1 SGHRS and CDR2 YFSETQ. The full variable domain, its missing parts supplied by reference TRBV5-1 and TRBJ2-1, is KAGVTQTPRYLIKTRGQQVTLSCSPISGHRSVSWYQQTPGQGLQFLFEYFSETQRNKGNFPGRFSGRQFSNSRSEMNVSTLELGDSALYLCASRSDQTSGGYNEQFFGPGTRLTVL.

CDR3 residues: CASSPGSMGQPGADTQYF. The CDR3 DNA follows: TGCGCCAGCAGCCCAGGTAGTATGGGACAGCCCGGGGCAGATACGCAGTATTTT. This chain links TRBV4-3 with TRBJ2-3; 7 bases line up with TRBD1. V lost 4 bases, J lost 4 bases, and 17 bases stayed unmatched. CDR1 is LGHNA and CDR2 is YSLEER in the germline V gene. CDR3 length: 18 residues.

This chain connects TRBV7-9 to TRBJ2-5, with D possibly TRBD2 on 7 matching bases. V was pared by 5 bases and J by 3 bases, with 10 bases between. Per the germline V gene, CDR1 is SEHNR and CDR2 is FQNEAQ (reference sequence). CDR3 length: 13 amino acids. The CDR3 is CASSRGAEETQYF. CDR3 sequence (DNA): TGTGCCAGCAGCCGGGGGGCAGAAGAGACCCAGTACTTC.

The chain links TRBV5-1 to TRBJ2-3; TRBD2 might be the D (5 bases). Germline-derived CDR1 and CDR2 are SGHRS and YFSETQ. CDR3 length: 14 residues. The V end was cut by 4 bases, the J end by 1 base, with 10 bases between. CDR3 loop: CASSTQAGTDTQYF. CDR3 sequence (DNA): TGCGCCAGCAGCACACAAGCGGGCACAGATACGCAGTATTTT.

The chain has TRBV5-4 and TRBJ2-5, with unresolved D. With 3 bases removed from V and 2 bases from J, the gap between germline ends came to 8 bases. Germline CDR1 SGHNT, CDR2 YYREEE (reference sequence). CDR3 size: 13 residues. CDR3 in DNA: TGTGCCAGCAGCTATGTCTCTCAAGAGACCCAGTACTTC. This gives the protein CASSYVSQETQYF. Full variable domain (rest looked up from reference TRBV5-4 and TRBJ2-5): ETGVTQSPTHLIKTRGQQVTLRCSSQSGHNTVSWYQQALGQGPQFIFQYYREEENGRGNFPPRFSGLQFPNYSSELNVNALELDDSALYLCASSYVSQETQYFGPGTRLLVL.

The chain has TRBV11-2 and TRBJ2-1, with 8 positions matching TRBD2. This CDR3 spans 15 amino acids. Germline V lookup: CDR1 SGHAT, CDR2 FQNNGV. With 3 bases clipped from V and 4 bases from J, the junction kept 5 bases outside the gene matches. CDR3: CASSLGLAGYNEQFF. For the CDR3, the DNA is TGTGCCAGCAGCTTGGGGTTAGCGGGGTACAATGAGCAGTTCTTC.

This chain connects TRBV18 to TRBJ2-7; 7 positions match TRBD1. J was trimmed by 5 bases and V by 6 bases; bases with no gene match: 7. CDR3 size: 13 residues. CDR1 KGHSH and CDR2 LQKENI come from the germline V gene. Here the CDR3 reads CASSLRQGDEQYF. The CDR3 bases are TGTGCCAGCTCCCTAAGACAGGGCGACGAGCAGTACTTC.

The CDR3 nucleotides read TGCGCCAGCAGCCAAGAGGGGAGGGGGCGCGAGCAGTACTTC. It yields the protein CASSQEGRGREQYF. This chain uses TRBV4-3 with TRBJ2-7; D is possibly TRBD1 or TRBD2 (7 bases each). This CDR3 region has 14 residues. V dropped 0 bases and J dropped 6 bases, with 12 bases sitting between them. Germline V gene lookup returns CDR1 LGHNA and CDR2 YSLEER.

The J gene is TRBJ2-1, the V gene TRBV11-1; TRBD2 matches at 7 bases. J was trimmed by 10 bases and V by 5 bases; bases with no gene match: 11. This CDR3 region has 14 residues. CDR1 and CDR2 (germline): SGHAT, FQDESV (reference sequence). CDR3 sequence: CASSPSTSAQEQFF. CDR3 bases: TGTGCCAGCAGCCCCTCCACTAGCGCACAGGAGCAGTTCTTC.

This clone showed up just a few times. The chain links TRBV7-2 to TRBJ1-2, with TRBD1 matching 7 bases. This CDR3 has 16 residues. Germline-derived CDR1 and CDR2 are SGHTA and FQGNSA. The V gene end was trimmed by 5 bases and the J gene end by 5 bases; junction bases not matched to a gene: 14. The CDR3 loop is CASSTPSGQRSYGYTF. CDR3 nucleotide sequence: TGTGCCAGCAGCACCCCATCGGGACAGCGATCTTATGGCTACACCTTC.

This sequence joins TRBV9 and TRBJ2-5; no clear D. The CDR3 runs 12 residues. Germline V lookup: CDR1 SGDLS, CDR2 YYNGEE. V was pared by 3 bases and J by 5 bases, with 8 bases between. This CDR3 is CASSASSETQYF. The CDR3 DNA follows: TGTGCCAGCAGCGCCTCAAGTGAGACCCAGTACTTC.

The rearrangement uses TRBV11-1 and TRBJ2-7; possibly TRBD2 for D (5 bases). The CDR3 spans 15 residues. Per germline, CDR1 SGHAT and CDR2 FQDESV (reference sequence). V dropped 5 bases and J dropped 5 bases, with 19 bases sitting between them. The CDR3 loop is CASSPPVAGSDEQYF. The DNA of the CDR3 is TGTGCCAGCAGCCCCCCAGTGGCGGGTTCTGACGAGCAGTACTTC.

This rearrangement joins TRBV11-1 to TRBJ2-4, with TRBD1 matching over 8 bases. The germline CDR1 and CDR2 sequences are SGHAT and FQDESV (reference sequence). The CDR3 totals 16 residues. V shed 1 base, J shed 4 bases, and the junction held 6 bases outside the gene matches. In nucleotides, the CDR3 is TGTGCCAGCAGCTTAGACCCCGGACAGGGAAAAAACATTCAGTACTTC. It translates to CASSLDPGQGKNIQYF. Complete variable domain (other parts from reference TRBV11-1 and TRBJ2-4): EAEVAQSPRYKITEKSQAVAFWCDPISGHATLYWYRQILGQGPELLVQFQDESVVDDSQLPKDRFSAERLKGVDSTLKIQPAELGDSAMYLCASSLDPGQGKNIQYFGAGTRLSVL.

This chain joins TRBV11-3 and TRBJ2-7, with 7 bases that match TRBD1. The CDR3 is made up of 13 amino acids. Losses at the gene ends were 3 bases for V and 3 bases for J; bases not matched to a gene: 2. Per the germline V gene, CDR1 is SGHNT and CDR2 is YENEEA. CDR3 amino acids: CASSLGQIYEQYF. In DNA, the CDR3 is TGTGCCAGCAGCTTGGGACAGATCTACGAGCAGTACTTC.